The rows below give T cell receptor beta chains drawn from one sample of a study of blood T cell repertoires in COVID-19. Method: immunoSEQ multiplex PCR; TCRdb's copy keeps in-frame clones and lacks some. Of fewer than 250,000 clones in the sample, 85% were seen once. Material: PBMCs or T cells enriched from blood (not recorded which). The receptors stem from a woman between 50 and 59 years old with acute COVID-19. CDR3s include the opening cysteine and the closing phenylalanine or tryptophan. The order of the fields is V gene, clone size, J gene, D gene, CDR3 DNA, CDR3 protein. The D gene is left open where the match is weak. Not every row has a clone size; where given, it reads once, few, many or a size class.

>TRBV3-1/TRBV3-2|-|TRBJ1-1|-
TGTGCCAGCAGCCAAGATAGTAACAGGGTGAACACTGAAGCTTTCTTT
CASSQDSNRVNTEAFF
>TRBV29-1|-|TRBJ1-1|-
TGCAGCGTTAAGACAGGCTCTAACACTGAAGCTTTCTTT
CSVKTGSNTEAFF
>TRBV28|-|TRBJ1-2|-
TGTGCCAGCAGTCACAGGGACGGCTACACCTTC
CASSHRDGYTF
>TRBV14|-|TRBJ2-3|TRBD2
TGTGCCAGCAGCGGGCTAGCGGGGATCACAGATACGCAGTATTTT
CASSGLAGITDTQYF
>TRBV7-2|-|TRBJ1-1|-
TGTGCCAGCAGCCCGTGGTACCGGCCGGGGATGAACACTGAAGCTTTCTTT
CASSPWYRPGMNTEAFF
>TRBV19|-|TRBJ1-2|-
TGTGCCAGTAGGGGAGGGCAGTACTATGGCTACACCTTC
CASRGGQYYGYTF
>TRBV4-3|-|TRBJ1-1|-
TGCGCCAGCAGCCAAGAAGGACATGCTACTTATGGGTACACTGAAGCTTTCTTT
CASSQEGHATYGYTEAFF
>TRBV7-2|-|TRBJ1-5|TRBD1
TGTGCCAGCAGCCCGCGACAGGGAGGCGGCAATCAGCCCCAGCATTTT
CASSPRQGGGNQPQHF
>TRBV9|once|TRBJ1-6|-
TGTGCCAGCTCTGACTCCAGGGCTGATTCACCCCTCCACTTT
CASSDSRADSPLHF
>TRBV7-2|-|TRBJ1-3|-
TGTGCCAGCAGCTCGGACATTTGGTCCGGAAACACCATATATTTT
CASSSDIWSGNTIYF
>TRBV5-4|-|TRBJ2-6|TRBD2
TGTGCCAGCACCCTCGGGGGGGCGCCTGGGGCCAACGTCCTGACTTTC
CASTLGGAPGANVLTF
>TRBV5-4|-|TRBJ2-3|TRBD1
TGTGCCAGCAGCGTGGGACAGGGGTCCACAGATACGCAGTATTTT
CASSVGQGSTDTQYF
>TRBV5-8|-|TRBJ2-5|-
TGTGCCAGCAGGTCCGGAGAGACCCAGTACTTC
CASRSGETQYF
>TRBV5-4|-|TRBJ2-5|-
TGTGCCAGCAGCTTGAACTCCCAAGAGACCCAGTACTTC
CASSLNSQETQYF
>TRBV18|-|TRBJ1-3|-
TGTGCCAGCTCCCAGGAAATCGAGGGTGGATCTGGAAACACCATATATTTT
CASSQEIEGGSGNTIYF
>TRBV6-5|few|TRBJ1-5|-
TGTGCCAGCAGTTCCCCTGGCCAGCCCCAGCATTTT
CASSSPGQPQHF
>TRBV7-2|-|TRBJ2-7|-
TGTGCCAGCAGCTTAGGGGGGGGGACATTCTCCTACGAGCAGTACTTC
CASSLGGGTFSYEQYF
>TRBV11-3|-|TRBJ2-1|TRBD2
TGTGCCAGCAGCTCAATAGCGGGGGGCTACAATGAGCAGTTCTTC
CASSSIAGGYNEQFF
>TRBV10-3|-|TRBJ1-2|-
TGTGCCATCACAAGTAACGGGAACTATGGCTACACCTTC
CAITSNGNYGYTF
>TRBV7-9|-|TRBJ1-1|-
TGTGCCAGCAGCTTCATCATCATGAACACTGAAGCTTTCTTT
CASSFIIMNTEAFF
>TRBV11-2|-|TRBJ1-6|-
TGTGCCAGCAGCGCCCACAGCCCTAATTCACCCCTCCACTTT
CASSAHSPNSPLHF
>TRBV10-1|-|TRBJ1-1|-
TGCGCCAGCAGTGAGTCGGGAGGGAACACTGAAGCTTTCTTT
CASSESGGNTEAFF